This TCR beta chain was identified during a study of metastatic and nonmetastatic thyroid tumors. The overall study: Both malignant and benign thyroid patients supplied peripheral blood and tumor or nodule tissue samples, across which the repertoires of these patients were then compared.

Authors' processing steps: Differences in CDR3 between clinicopathological groups were drawn on to build a classifier intended to discriminate distant-metastatic papillary thyroid cancer patients. From the PCR reads, TCRdb re-called clones with MiXCR. TCRdb, not the authors, supplied the V and J calls. Of 6,500 to 9,000 clones in the sample, approximately 27% were seen once. In germline, CDR1 is SQVTM, CDR2 ANQGSEA. Deletions cut 3 bases from V and 4 bases from J, with 12 bases between. The CDR3 runs 13 residues. All patients reached thyroid surgery having received no treatment beforehand. A word on this clone: Its antigen is not known.

Overall study results and limits: Significantly higher TCR beta diversity was reportedly seen in malignant thyroid tumors than benign nodules, in blood and tumor.

The rearrangement uses TRBV29-1 and TRBJ1-2, with D unclear. This receptor was taken from a female donor with papillary thyroid cancer or a benign thyroid nodule (not recorded which). Some clones in this sample may be carry-over from other donors' samples. Sample: adjacent normal tissue. CDR3 in DNA: TGCAGCGTTGAGGCAGGCGGAGGCTATGGCTACACCTTC. It encodes CSVEAGGGYGYTF.